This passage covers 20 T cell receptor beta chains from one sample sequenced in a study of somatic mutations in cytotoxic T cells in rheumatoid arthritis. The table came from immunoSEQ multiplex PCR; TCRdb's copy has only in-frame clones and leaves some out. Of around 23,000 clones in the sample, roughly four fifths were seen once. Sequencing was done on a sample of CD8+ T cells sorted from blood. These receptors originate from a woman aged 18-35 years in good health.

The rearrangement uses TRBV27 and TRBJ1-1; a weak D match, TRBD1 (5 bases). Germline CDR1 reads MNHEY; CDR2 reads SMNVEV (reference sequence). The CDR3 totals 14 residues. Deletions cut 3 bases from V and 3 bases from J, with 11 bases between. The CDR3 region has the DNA TGTGCCAGCAGTTTGGGGGGGTCGTACACTGAAGCTTTCTTT. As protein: CASSLGGSYTEAFF.

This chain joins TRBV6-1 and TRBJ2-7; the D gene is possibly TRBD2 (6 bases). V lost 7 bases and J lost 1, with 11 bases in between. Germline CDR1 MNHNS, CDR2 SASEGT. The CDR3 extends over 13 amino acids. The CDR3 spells CASKEGLSYEQYV. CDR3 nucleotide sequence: TGTGCCAGCAAGGAGGGTCTATCCTACGAGCAGTACGTC.

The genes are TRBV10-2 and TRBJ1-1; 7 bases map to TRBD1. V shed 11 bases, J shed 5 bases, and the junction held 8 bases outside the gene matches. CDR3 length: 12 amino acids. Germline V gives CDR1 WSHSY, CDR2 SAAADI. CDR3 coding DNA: TGCGCCGCCGCAGGGGGTCTAACTGAAGCTTTCTTT. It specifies CAAAGGLTEAFF.

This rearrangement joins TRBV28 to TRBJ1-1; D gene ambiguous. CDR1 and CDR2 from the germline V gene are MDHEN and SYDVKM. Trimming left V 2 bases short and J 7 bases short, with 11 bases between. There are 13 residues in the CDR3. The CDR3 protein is CASSLEAEGEAFF. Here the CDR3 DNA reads TGTGCCAGCAGTTTAGAAGCTGAGGGTGAAGCTTTCTTT.

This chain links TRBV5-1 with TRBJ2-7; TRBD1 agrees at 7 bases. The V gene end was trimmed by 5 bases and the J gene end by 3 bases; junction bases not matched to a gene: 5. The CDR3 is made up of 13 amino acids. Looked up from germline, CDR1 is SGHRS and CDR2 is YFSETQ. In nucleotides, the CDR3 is TGCGCCAGCAGAGAACAGGGGCTCTACGAGCAGTACTTC. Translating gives CASREQGLYEQYF.

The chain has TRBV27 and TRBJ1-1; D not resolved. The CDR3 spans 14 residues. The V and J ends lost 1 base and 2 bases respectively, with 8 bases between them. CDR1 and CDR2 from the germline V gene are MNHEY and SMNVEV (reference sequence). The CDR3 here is CASSLFGPNTEAFF. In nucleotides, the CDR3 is TGTGCCAGCAGTTTATTTGGCCCTAACACTGAAGCTTTCTTT.

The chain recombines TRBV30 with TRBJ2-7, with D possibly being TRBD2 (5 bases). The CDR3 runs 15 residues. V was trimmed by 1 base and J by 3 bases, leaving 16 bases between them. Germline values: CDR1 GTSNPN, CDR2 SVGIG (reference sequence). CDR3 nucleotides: TGTGCCTGGAGTGCGGAGGCCCCCTGGGTCTACGAGCAGTACTTC. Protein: CAWSAEAPWVYEQYF.

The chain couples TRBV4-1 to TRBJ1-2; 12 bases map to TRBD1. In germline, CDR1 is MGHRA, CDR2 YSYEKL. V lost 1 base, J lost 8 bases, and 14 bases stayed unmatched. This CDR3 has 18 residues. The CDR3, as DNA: TGCGCCAGCAGCCAAGTGACCGGGACAGGGGGCGGAGGTGGCGGCTACACCTTC. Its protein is CASSQVTGTGGGGGGYTF.

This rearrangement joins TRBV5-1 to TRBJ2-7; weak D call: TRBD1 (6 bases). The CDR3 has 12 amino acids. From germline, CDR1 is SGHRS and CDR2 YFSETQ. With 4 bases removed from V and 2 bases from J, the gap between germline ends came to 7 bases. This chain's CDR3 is CASSGDTYEQYF. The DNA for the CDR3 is TGCGCCAGCAGCGGGGACACCTACGAGCAGTACTTC.

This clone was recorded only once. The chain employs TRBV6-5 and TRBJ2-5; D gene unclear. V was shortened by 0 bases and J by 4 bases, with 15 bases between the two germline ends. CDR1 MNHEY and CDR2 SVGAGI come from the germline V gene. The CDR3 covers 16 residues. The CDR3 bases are TGTGCCAGCAGTTACTCGAAGGGTAGGCTCAGAGAGACCCAGTACTTC. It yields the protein CASSYSKGRLRETQYF.

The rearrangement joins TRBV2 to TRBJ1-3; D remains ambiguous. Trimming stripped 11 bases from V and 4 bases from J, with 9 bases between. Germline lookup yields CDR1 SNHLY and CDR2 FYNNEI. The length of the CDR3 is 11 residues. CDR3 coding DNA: TGTGCCGTCAAGGTGGGAAACACCATATATTTT. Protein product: CAVKVGNTIYF.

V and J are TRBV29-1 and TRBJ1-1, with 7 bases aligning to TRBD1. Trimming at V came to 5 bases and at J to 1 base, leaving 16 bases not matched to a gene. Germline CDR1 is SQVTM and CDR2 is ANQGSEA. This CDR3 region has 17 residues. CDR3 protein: CSVRARQGDVRNTEAFF. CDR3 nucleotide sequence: TGCAGCGTTAGGGCGCGGCAGGGGGACGTTCGGAACACTGAAGCTTTCTTT. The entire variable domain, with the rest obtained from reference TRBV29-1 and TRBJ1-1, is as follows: SAVISQKPSRDICQRGTSLTIQCQVDSQVTMMFWYRQQPGQSLTLIATANQGSEATYESGFVIDKFPISRPNLTFSTLTVSNMSPEDSSIYLCSVRARQGDVRNTEAFFGQGTRLTVV.

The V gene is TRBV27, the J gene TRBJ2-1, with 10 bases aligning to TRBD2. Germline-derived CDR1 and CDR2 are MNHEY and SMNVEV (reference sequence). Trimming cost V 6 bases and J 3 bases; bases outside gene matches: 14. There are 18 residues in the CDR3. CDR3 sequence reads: CASRQTRASGSHYNEQFF. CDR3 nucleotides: TGTGCCAGCAGACAAACCAGGGCTAGCGGGAGCCACTACAATGAGCAGTTCTTC.

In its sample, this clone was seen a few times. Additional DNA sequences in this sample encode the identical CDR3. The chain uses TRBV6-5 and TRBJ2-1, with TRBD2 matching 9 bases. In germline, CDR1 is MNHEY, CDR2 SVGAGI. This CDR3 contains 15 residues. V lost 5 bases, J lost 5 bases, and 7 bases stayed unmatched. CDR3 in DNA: TGTGCCAGCAGTCCCGCTCCTAGCGGGAACAATGAGCAGTTCTTC. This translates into CASSPAPSGNNEQFF.

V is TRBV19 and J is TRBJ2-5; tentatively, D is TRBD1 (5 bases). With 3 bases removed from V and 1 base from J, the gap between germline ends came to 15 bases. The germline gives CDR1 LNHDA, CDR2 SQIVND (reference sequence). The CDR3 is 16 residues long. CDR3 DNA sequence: TGTGCCAGTAGTATGTATGGGGCGGCCTCCCAAGAGACCCAGTACTTC. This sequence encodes CASSMYGAASQETQYF.

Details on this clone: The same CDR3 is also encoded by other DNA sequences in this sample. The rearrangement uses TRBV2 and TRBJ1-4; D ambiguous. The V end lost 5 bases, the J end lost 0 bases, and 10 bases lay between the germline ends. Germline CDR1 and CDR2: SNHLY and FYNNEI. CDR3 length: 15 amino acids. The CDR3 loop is CASSLSRATNEKLFF. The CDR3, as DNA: TGTGCCAGCAGTCTCAGTAGGGCAACTAATGAAAAACTGTTTTTT.

In DNA, the CDR3 is TGTGCCTGGAGTCCGGACTTCTACGAGCAGTACTTC. Its protein is CAWSPDFYEQYF. The rearrangement joins TRBV30 to TRBJ2-5; perhaps TRBD2 as D (5 bases). Judging by the DNA end, TRBJ2-7 fits better; the J call may be wrong. Germline CDR1 is GTSNPN and CDR2 is SVGIG (reference sequence). The CDR3 length is 12 residues.

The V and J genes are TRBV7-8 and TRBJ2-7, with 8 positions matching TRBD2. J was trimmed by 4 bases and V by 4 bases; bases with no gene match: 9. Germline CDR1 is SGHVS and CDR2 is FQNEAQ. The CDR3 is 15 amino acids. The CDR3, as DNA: TGTGCCAGCAGCTCCCAGCGGGGGAAGGTGTACGAGCAGTACGTC. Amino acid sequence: CASSSQRGKVYEQYV.

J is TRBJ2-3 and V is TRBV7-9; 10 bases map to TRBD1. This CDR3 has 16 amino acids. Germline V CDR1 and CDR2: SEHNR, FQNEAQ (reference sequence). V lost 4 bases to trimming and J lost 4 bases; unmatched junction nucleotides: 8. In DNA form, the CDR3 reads TGTGCCAGCAGCTCACCGGGACAGGGGAAGCCAGATACGCAGTATTTT. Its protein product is CASSSPGQGKPDTQYF.

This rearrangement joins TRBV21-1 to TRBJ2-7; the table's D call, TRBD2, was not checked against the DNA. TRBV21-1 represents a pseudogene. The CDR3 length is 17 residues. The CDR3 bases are TGTGCCAGCAGCCGGGGGACCGCGAAACGCCGCCGCTACGAGCAGTACTTC. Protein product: CASSRGTAKRRRYEQYF.